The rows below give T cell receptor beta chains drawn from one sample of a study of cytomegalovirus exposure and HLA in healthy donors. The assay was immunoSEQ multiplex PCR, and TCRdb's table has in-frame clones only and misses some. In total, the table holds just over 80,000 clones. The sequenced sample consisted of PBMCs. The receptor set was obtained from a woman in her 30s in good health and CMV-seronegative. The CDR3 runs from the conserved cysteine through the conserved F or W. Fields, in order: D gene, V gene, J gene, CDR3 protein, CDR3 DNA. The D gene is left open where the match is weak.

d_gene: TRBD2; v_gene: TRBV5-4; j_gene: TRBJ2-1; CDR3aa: CASSPSGGFDEQFF; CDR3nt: TGTGCCAGCAGCCCCAGCGGGGGCTTCGATGAGCAGTTCTTC
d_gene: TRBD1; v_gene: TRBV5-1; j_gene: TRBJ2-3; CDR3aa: CASSLGQSTDTQYF; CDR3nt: TGCGCCAGCAGCCTGGGACAGAGCACAGATACGCAGTATTTT
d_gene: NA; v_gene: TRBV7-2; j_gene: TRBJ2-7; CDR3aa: CASSLFGGGSYEQYF; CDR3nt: TGTGCCAGCAGCTTATTCGGGGGAGGCTCCTACGAGCAGTACTTC
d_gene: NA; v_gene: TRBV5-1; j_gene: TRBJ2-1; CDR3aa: CASSFSGSMNEQFF; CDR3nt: TGCGCCAGCAGCTTCTCCGGGAGTATGAATGAGCAGTTCTTC
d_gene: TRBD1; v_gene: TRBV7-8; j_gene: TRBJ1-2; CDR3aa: CASSFGQEIWAGGYTF; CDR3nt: TGTGCCAGCAGCTTTGGACAGGAGATTTGGGCAGGTGGCTACACCTTC
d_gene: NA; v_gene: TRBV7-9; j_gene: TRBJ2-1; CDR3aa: CASSLTGYTNEQFF; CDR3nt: TGTGCCAGCAGCTTAACCGGGTACACGAATGAGCAGTTCTTC
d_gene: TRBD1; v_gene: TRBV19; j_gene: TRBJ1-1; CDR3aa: CASSTEDREAFF; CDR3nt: TGTGCCAGTAGTACCGAGGACAGGGAAGCTTTCTTT
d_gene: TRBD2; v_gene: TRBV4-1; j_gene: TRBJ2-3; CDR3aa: CASSQTGGVDTQYF; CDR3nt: TGCGCCAGCAGCCAAACGGGAGGGGTGGATACGCAGTATTTT
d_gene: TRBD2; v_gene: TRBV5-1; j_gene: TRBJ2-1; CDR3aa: CASRRLAGADEQFF; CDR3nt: TGCGCCAGCAGAAGACTAGCGGGAGCTGATGAGCAGTTCTTC
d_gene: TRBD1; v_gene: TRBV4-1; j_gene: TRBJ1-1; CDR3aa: CASSQTGGALNTEAFF; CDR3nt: TGCGCCAGCAGCCAAACAGGGGGCGCGTTGAACACTGAAGCTTTCTTT
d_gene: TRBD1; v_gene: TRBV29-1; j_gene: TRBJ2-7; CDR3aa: CSVTGTGAYEQYF; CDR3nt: TGCAGCGTGACCGGGACAGGAGCCTACGAGCAGTACTTC
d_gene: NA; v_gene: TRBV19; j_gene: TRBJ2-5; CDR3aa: CASSIGSGAEETQYF; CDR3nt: TGTGCCAGTAGTATAGGGTCAGGGGCTGAAGAGACCCAGTACTTC
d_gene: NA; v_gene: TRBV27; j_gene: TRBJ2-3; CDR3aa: CASSKLGDKDTQYF; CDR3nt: TGTGCCAGCAGCAAATTAGGGGATAAAGATACGCAGTATTTT
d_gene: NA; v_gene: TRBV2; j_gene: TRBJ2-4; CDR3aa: CASSEQNIQYF; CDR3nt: TGTGCCAGCAGTGAACAGAACATTCAGTACTTC
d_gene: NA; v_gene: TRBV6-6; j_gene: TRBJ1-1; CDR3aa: CASSGGVGRAGTEAFF; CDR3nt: TGTGCCAGCAGTGGAGGGGTAGGGAGGGCAGGGACTGAAGCTTTCTTT
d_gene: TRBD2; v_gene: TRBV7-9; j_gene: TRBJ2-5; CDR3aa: CASSGPGTSAENQYF; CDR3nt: TGTGCCAGCAGCGGTCCCGGGACTAGCGCAGAGAACCAGTACTTC
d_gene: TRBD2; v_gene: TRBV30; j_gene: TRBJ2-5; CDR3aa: CAWSVRSGRETQYF; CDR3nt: TGTGCCTGGAGTGTCCGTAGCGGGAGAGAGACCCAGTACTTC
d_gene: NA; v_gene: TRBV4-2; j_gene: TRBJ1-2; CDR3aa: CASSQGRTMLANYGYTF; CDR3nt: TGTGCCAGCAGCCAAGGGAGGACTATGCTAGCTAACTATGGCTACACCTTC
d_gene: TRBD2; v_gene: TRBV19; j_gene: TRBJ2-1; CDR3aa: CASRTSGSGEQFF; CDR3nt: TGTGCCAGTAGGACTAGCGGGAGTGGTGAGCAGTTCTTC
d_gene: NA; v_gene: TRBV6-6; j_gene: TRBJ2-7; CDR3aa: CASSSAPTADLYEQYF; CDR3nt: TGTGCCAGCAGTTCAGCCCCGACAGCCGATCTCTACGAGCAGTACTTC
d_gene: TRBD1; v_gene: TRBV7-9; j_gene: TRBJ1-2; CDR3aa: CASSYTGQGDFGYGYTF; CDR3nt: TGTGCCAGCAGCTACACCGGACAGGGGGATTTTGGCTATGGCTACACCTTC
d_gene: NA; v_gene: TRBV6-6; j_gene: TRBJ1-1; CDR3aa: CASSGLSRSEAFF; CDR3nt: TGTGCCAGCAGTGGACTCTCAAGGTCGGAAGCTTTCTTT
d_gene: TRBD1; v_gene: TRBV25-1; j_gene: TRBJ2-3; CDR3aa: CASRGQATDTQYF; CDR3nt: TGTGCCAGCAGGGGACAGGCCACAGATACGCAGTATTTT
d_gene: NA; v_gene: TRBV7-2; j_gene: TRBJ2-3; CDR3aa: CASSLGVASTDTQYF; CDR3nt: TGTGCCAGCAGCTTAGGTGTGGCTAGCACAGATACGCAGTATTTT
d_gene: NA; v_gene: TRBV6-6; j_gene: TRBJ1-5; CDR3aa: CATGLSGGNQPQHF; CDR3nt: TGTGCCACAGGGCTAAGCGGGGGGAATCAGCCCCAGCATTTT
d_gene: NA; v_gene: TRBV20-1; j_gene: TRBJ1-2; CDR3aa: CSAHGGTGTF; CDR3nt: TGCAGTGCGCACGGGGGGACGGGAACCTTC
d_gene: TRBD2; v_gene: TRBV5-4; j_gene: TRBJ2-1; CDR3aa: CASSLGLAGPYNEQFF; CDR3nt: TGTGCCAGCAGCTTGGGACTAGCGGGCCCCTACAATGAGCAGTTCTTC
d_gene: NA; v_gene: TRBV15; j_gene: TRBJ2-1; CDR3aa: CATSRGSVGAHNEQFF; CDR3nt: TGTGCCACCAGCAGAGGGTCGGTAGGGGCTCACAATGAGCAGTTCTTC
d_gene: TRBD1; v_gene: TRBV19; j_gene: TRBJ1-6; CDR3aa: CASAAGTAAASPLHF; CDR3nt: TGTGCCAGCGCGGCCGGGACAGCTGCCGCTTCACCCCTCCACTTT
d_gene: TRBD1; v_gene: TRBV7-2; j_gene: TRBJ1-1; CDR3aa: CASSSQGADTEAFF; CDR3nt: TGTGCCAGCAGCTCTCAGGGGGCCGACACTGAAGCTTTCTTT
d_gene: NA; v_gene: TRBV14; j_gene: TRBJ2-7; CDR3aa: CASSLTGISYEQYF; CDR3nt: TGTGCCAGCAGCTTAACAGGTATCTCCTACGAGCAGTACTTC
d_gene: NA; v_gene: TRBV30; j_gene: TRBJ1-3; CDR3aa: CAWSPGGAGGNTIYF; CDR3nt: TGTGCCTGGAGTCCAGGAGGGGCGGGCGGAAACACCATATATTTT
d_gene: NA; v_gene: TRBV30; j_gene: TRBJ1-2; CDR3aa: CAWRSYYGYTF; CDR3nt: TGTGCCTGGAGGTCTTACTATGGCTACACCTTC
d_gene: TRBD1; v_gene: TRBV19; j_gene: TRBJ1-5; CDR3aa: CASSNGQAGNQPQHF; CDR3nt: TGTGCCAGTAGTAATGGACAGGCGGGCAATCAGCCCCAGCATTTT
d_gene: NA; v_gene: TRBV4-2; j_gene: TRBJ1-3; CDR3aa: CASSQEARSSGNTIYF; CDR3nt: TGTGCCAGCAGCCAAGAAGCCCGGAGCTCTGGAAACACCATATATTTT
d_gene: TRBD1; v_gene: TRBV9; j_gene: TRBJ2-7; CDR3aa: CASSPRTGAGEQYF; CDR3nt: TGTGCCAGCAGCCCACGGACAGGGGCCGGCGAGCAGTACTTC
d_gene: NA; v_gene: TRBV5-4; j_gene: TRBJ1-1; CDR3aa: CASSQGQTPENTEAFF; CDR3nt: TGTGCCAGCAGCCAGGGACAAACTCCCGAAAATACTGAAGCTTTCTTT
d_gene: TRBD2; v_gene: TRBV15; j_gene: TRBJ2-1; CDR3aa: CATSREAGDAPPPPEDEQFF; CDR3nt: TGTGCCACCAGCAGAGAGGCGGGAGACGCCCCCCCACCCCCTGAGGATGAGCAGTTCTTC
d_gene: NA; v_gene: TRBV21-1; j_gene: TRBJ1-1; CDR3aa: CASSKFESMNTEAFF; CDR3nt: TGTGCCAGCAGCAAGTTCGAGAGTATGAACACTGAAGCTTTCTTT
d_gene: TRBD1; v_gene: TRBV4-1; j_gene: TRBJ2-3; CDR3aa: CASSQDRGRADTQYF; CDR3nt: TGCGCCAGCAGCCAAGACAGGGGGCGGGCAGATACGCAGTATTTT
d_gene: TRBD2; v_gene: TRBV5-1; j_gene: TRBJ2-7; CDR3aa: CASSLEGLAGREQYF; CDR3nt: TGCGCCAGCAGCTTGGAAGGACTAGCGGGACGCGAGCAGTACTTC
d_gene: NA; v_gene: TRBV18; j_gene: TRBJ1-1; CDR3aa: CASSAMNLKEAFF; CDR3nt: TGTGCCAGCTCAGCGATGAACCTAAAGGAAGCTTTCTTT